These T cell receptor beta chains were read from a single sample in a study of identifying expanded T cells in peripheral blood. Only in-frame clones appear in the TCRdb table, and some are missing; sequencing was by immunoSEQ multiplex PCR. Seen here are roughly 120,000 clones, 88% observed once, and the top ten hold approximately 8%. Material: blood. All receptors come from a person aged 18 to 69 in good health. Each CDR3 is given with its conserved first and last residue. The D gene is left open where the match is weak. Rows give clone size only sometimes, using once, few, many, or a class for an expanded clone.

d_gene	j_gene	abundance	v_gene	CDR3aa	CDR3nt
.	TRBJ1-4	.	TRBV28	CASSLNLVRNEKLFF	TGTGCCAGCAGTTTAAATTTGGTCAGGAATGAAAAACTGTTTTTT
.	TRBJ1-2	.	TRBV7-9	CASSRPGETNYGYTF	TGTGCCAGCAGCAGGCCCGGGGAGACTAACTATGGCTACACCTTC
.	TRBJ1-5	.	TRBV10-3	CAISESLQGGQPQHF	TGTGCCATCAGTGAGTCGTTACAGGGAGGACAGCCCCAGCATTTT
.	TRBJ2-7	.	TRBV7-9	CASNPGAGDEQYF	TGTGCCAGCAACCCAGGGGCCGGGGACGAGCAGTACTTC
.	TRBJ2-5	once	TRBV5-1	CASSLNGGSRETQYF	TGCGCCAGCAGCTTGAACGGGGGATCGAGAGAGACCCAGTACTTC
TRBD1	TRBJ1-2	.	TRBV11-2	CASSLDPRGRKTTEGGYTF	TGTGCCAGCAGCTTAGATCCCAGGGGGAGAAAAACCACAGAAGGAGGCTACACCTTC
.	TRBJ2-3	.	TRBV7-9	CASSRTIRVGERDTQYF	TGTGCCAGCAGCCGTACAATCCGGGTCGGTGAAAGGGATACGCAGTATTTT
TRBD1	TRBJ1-2	.	TRBV19	CASSMGQVLVGYTF	TGTGCCAGTAGTATGGGACAGGTATTAGTTGGCTACACCTTC
.	TRBJ1-5	.	TRBV6-5	CASSRRRGDQPQHF	TGTGCCAGCAGTCGCAGGAGGGGGGATCAGCCCCAGCATTTT
.	TRBJ2-3	.	TRBV13	CVSTWGRTDTQYF	TGTGTCTCGACTTGGGGTCGCACAGATACGCAGTATTTT
TRBD1	TRBJ1-2	.	TRBV11-2	CASSSKDRAVLYGYTF	TGTGCCAGCAGCTCCAAGGACAGGGCTGTTCTCTATGGCTACACCTTC
TRBD1	TRBJ1-1	.	TRBV11-2	CASSPLQGGLAFF	TGTGCCAGCAGCCCTTTACAGGGGGGATTGGCTTTCTTT
.	TRBJ2-3	.	TRBV27	CASSRQFLRGEDTQYF	TGTGCCAGCAGCCGGCAATTTCTTCGTGGGGAGGATACGCAGTATTTT
TRBD1	TRBJ2-7	.	TRBV19	CASRPAGQGRTYEQYF	TGTGCCAGTAGACCAGCCGGACAGGGTAGGACCTACGAGCAGTACTTC
TRBD1	TRBJ2-7	.	TRBV7-2	CASSLGQGAYEQYF	TGTGCCAGCAGCTTGGGACAGGGGGCGTACGAGCAGTACTTC
.	TRBJ1-1	.	TRBV7-2	CASSRSSGAVGTEAFF	TGTGCCAGCAGCCGATCGAGTGGGGCAGTGGGCACTGAAGCTTTCTTT
TRBD2	TRBJ2-7	.	TRBV6-5	CASSPGTSGPYEQYF	TGTGCCAGCAGTCCAGGGACTAGCGGTCCCTACGAGCAGTACTTC